Reported below is one T cell receptor (beta chain). Which antigen it targets is not known. It has no much larger one-base neighbor in the sample; base qualities were not kept. The source of the sample is a study of blood T cell repertoires in COVID-19 (dated by TCRdb to 2020 to 2022). About the investigation overall: Samples from collaborators originated in the United States, Italy and Spain and spanned both the acute and convalescent phases of COVID-19. The samples were drawn from the first 160 participants of the ongoing ImmuneRACE study and from over a thousand subjects provided by 6 global collaborators. A freely available public database, intended as a resource for researchers studying the immune response to SARS-CoV-2, is where the repertoires were released. Where available, HLA class I and class II types were taken from metadata supplied by the sample provider and were not determined by assay-based typing. Subjects who had been exposed to COVID-19, were actively infected with it, or had recovered from it provided the deeply sampled blood TCRbeta repertoires that made up the dataset. The sample metadata nearly always contained a de-identified subject ID, COVID-19 status, age in years and sex. The prospective study material was composed of cDNA or gDNA derived from T cells, B-cell-depleted T cells, or PBMCs. General findings and caveats noted by the study authors: The amount of clinical and demographic metadata varied by source and participant and was provided uncurated.

TCRbeta CDR3 regions were amplified from genomic DNA by means of the immunoSEQ Assay, a bias-controlled multiplex PCR. In the paper's pipeline: The number of nucleated cells in each sample was estimated from the amplification of reference gene primers within the assay. To quantify the absolute abundance of each unique TCRbeta CDR3 rearrangement, sequence reads were collapsed and filtered. For each sample, productive Simpson clonality was calculated by taking the square root of Simpson's diversity index across productive rearrangements. TCRdb re-hosts the immuneACCESS table, in-frame sequences only. Its copies lack some clones; in the studies checked, an unresolved V gene accounts for under half of them, and the cause for the rest is not known. V and J calls and clone size follow that table, whereas D and trimming were derived from the DNA. A total of about 130,000 clones appear in this sample, approximately 90% of them only once. The top ten clonotypes cover about 4.1% of the sample.

V is clipped by 2 bases and J by 10 bases, and the sequence between their germline boundaries is 12 bases long. The germline V gene (reference sequence) specifies GTSNPN as CDR1 and SVGIG as CDR2. Including the terminal cysteine and phenylalanine, the CDR3 comprises 12 residues. Only the CDR3 portion is preserved as DNA: 36 bases, with reading frame beginning at the first base. In Seattle, one collaborating source enrolled patients while the infection was active and tracked those patients longitudinally over the course of disease. Whole blood was collected in K2EDTA tubes by collaborating institutions according to the institutions' own protocols. For TCRbeta analysis, collaborator samples were shipped as frozen whole blood, as isolated PBMCs, or as DNA extracted from either sample type.

Specimen: peripheral blood. This clonotype was sampled from a man aged 60 to 69 with COVID-19, enrolled during active disease. This chain is built from TRBV30 and TRBJ2-1; the D region possibly corresponds to TRBD1 (6 bases align). The CDR3: CAWSRGQPEQFF. The DNA sequence is given as TGTGCCTGGAGTCGGGGACAACCGGAGCAGTTCTTC.